The entry that follows covers one TCR beta chain sequence. As yet, its antigen is unknown. The data stem from a study of shared clonotypes between healthy human individuals. Overall study findings and caveats: Naive subsets typically showed greater estimated richness than memory subsets. Clonotype sharing across a few donors was observed for about 5.2% of naive CD4 clonotypes. Clonotype sharing among donors, it was expected, would be affected by sequencing depth.

The ends were cut back, 5 bases at V and 4 bases at J, with 11 bases in the middle. The CDR3 consists of 13 residues. Germline CDR1 WSHSY, CDR2 SAAADI. Positive CCR7 selection of CD45RO-negative cells yielded the naive CD8 cells, and terminally differentiated effector memory CD45RA+ cells were excluded. A deep-level run was used for the assay. Some clones are missing from TCRdb's copy, which holds only in-frame ones; the method was immunoSEQ multiplex PCR. The sample holds hundreds of thousands of clones, more than 95% seen once. The sample comprised naive CD8+ T cells sorted from blood. The source is a man aged 25-40 years in good health. The chain uses TRBV10-2 and TRBJ1-2; TRBD1 is a possible D gene (6 bases). Here the CDR3 DNA reads TGCGCCAGCAGTATACAGGGTGGCTATGGCTACACCTTC. Encoded protein: CASSIQGGYGYTF.